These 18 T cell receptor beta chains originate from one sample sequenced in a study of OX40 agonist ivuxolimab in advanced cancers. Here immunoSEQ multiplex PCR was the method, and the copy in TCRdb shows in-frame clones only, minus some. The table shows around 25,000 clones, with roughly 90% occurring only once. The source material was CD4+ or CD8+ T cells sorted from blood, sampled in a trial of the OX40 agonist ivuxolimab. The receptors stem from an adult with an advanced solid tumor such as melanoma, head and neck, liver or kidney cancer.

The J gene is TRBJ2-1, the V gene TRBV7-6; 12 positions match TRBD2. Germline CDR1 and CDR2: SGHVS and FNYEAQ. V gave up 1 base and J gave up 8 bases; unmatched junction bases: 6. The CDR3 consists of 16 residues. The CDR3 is CASSLELAGGGDEQFF. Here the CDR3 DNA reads TGTGCCAGCAGCTTAGAACTAGCGGGAGGAGGGGATGAGCAGTTCTTC.

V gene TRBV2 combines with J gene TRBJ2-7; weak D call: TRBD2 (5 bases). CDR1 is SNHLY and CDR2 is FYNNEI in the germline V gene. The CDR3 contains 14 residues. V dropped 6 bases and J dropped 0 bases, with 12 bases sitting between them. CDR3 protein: CASRSYGDSYEQYF. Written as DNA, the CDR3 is TGTGCCAGCAGGAGTTACGGGGACTCCTACGAGCAGTACTTC.

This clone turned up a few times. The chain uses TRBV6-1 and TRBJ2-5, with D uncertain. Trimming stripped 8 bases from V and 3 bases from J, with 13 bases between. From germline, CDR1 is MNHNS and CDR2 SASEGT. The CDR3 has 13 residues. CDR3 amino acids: CASVGPTKETQYF. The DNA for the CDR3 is TGTGCCAGCGTCGGCCCTACCAAAGAGACCCAGTACTTC.

DNA of the CDR3: TGTGCCAGCAGTTTGGGGTTGCCAACAGATACGCAGTATTTT. Translated, it gives CASSLGLPTDTQYF. The chain links TRBV28 to TRBJ2-3; D call uncertain. In germline, CDR1 is MDHEN, CDR2 SYDVKM. The CDR3 covers 14 residues. The germline V and J ends were trimmed by 3 bases and 3 bases, with 10 bases remaining between them.

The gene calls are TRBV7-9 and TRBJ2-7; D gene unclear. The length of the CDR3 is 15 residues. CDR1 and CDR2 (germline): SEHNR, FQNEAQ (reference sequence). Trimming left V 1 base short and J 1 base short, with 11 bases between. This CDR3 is CASSLVPGLSYEQYF. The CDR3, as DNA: TGTGCCAGCAGCTTAGTTCCGGGTCTTTCCTACGAGCAGTACTTC.

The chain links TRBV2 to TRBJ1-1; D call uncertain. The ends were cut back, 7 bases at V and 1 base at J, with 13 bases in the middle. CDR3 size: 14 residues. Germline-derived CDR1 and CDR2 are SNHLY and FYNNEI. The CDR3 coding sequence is TGTGCCAGCAATGGAAGGCAGCAGAACACTGAAGCTTTCTTT. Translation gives CASNGRQQNTEAFF.

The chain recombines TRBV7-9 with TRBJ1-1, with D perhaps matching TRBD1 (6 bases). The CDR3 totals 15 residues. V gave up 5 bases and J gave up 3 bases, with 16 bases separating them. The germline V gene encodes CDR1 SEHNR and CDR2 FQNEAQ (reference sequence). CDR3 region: CASSPRTDRDTEAFF. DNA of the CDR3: TGTGCCAGCAGCCCTCGGACAGACCGGGACACTGAAGCTTTCTTT.

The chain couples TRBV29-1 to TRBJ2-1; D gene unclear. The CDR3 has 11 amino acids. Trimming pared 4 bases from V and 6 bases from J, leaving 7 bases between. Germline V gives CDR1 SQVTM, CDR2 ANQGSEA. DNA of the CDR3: TGCAGCGTTGGACACGCCAATGAGCAGTTCTTC. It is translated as CSVGHANEQFF.

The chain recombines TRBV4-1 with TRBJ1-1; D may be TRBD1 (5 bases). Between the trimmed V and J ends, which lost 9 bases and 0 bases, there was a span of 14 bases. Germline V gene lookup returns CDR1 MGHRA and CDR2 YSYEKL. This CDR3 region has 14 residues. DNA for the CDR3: TGCGCCAGTCGGGGCCGGACTGTGAACACTGAAGCTTTCTTT. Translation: CASRGRTVNTEAFF.

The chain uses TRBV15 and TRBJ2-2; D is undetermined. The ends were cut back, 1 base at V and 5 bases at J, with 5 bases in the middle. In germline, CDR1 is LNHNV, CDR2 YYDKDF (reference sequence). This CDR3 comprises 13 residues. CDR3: CATSRAPTGELFF. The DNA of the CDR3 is TGTGCCACCAGCAGAGCTCCAACCGGGGAGCTGTTTTTT.

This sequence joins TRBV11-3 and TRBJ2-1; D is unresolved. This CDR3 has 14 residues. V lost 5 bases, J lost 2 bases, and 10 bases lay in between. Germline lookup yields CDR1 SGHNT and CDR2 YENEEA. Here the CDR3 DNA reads TGTGCCAGCAGCCACACTCCCCCCTACAATGAGCAGTTCTTC. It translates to CASSHTPPYNEQFF.

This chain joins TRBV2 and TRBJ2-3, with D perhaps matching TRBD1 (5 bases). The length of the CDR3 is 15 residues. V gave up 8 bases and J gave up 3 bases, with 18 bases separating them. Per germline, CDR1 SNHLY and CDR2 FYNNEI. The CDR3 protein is CASAFSRVLTDTQYF. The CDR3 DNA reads TGTGCCAGCGCCTTTAGCAGGGTTTTAACAGATACGCAGTATTTT.

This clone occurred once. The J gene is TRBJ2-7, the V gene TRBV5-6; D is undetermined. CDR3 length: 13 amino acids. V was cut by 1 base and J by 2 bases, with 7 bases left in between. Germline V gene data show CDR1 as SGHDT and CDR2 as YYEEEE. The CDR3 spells CASSLLRTYEQYF. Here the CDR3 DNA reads TGTGCCAGCAGCTTGCTCCGGACCTACGAGCAGTACTTC.

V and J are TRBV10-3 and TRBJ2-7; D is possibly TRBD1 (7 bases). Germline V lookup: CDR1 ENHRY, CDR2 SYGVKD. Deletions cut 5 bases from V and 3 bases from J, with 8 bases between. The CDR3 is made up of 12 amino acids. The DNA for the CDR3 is TGTGCCATCAGTCAGGGGGGCTACGAGCAGTACTTC. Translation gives CAISQGGYEQYF.

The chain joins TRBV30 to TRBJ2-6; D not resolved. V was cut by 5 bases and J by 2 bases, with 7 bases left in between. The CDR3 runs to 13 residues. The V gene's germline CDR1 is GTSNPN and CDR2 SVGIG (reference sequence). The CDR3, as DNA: TGTGCCTGGCGGATAGCTGGGGCCAACGTCCTGACTTTC. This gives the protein CAWRIAGANVLTF.

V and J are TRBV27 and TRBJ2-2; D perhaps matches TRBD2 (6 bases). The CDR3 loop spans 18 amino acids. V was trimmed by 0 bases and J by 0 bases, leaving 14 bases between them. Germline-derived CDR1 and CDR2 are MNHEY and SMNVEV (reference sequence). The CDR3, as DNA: TGTGCCAGCAGTTTATCCACCCCGGGAGACGCGAACACCGGGGAGCTGTTTTTT. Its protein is CASSLSTPGDANTGELFF.

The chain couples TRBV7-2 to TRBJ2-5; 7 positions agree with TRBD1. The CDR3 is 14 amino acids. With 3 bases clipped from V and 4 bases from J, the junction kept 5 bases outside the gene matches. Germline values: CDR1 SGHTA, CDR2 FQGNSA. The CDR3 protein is CASSFDRVLETQYF. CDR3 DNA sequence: TGTGCCAGCAGCTTCGACAGGGTATTAGAGACCCAGTACTTC.

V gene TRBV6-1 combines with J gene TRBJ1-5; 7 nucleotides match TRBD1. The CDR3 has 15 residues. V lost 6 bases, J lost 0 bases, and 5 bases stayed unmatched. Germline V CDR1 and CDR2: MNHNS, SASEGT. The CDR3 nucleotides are TGTGCCAGCAGCGAACAGGGGAATAGCAATCAGCCCCAGCATTTT. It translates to CASSEQGNSNQPQHF.